This entry is about one TCR beta chain. Its cognate antigen is unknown. Then a second PCR, running about 7 to 11 cycles, was carried out with a sample-barcoded 5' primer and a J-beta primer mix. Each of the cDNA molecules was tagged by a template-switch adaptor with 12 random nucleotides. One entry per CDR3 protein results from TCRdb running MiXCR on the 5' RACE reads. The table has about 730,000 distinct CDR3 sequences, roughly 43% seen once; the top ten hold 20%. This specimen belongs to a study of blood T cells in healthy people across ages. The V gene lost 6 bases and the J gene lost 4 bases, with 19 bases spanning the gap. The germline V gene has CDR1 DFQATT and CDR2 SNEGSKA (reference sequence). This CDR3 spans 15 amino acids. Regarding the study as a whole: Since the PBMCs were unsorted, naive and antigen-experienced cells could not be conclusively compared.

Sample: blood. V gene TRBV20-1 combines with J gene TRBJ2-1; either TRBD1 or TRBD2 may fit D (6 bases each). This TCR was recovered from a woman aged 55-69 years in good health. CDR3 DNA: TGCAGTGCAGGGAAGGGGGGAACGGGTTACAATGAGCAGTTCTTC. The encoded protein is CSAGKGGTGYNEQFF.